These T cell receptor beta chains were read from a single sample in a study of shared clonotypes between healthy human individuals. The protocol was immunoSEQ multiplex PCR, while the TCRdb copy is restricted to in-frame clones and leaves out a portion. The table lists fewer than 1.4 million clones, 75% to 85% of them singletons. Sequenced sample: memory CD4+ T cells from PBMCs. These receptors were collected from a man aged 18 to 29 in good health. Some clones in this sample may be carry-over from other donors' samples. The CDR3 runs from the conserved cysteine through the conserved F or W. A D gene is named only where the DNA matches it firmly. Clone size, where shown, is once, few, many, or a class for clones that have expanded.

TRBV29-1	TRBD1	TRBJ2-1	NA	22	TGCAGCGCCGAAACCGTTTACCAGACCGGGACAGAAGAAGCGGCTTTGGGGGATGAGCAGTTCTTC	CSAETVYQTGTEEAALGDEQFF
TRBV19	TRBD2	TRBJ2-6	NA	19	TGTGCCAGTAGTATAGTCAGACTAGCGGGAGCAGAAGGGGCCAACGTCCTGACTTTC	CASSIVRLAGAEGANVLTF
TRBV7-2	TRBD2	TRBJ2-1	NA	15	TGTGCCAGCAGCTTTAGCGGGAGGGCCCCCCATGAGCAGTTCTTC	CASSFSGRAPHEQFF
TRBV2	NA	TRBJ2-5	NA	17	TGTGCCAGCAGTGAAGGTCCGGGAAGGGCCGCTGGGGAGACCCAGTACTTC	CASSEGPGRAAGETQYF
TRBV28	NA	TRBJ1-5	NA	14	TGTGCCAGCAGTCAGGGAGGTAGCAATCAGCCCCAGCATTTT	CASSQGGSNQPQHF
TRBV28	NA	TRBJ1-3	NA	15	TGTGCCAGCACCTTCGGAGGAAGCTCTGGAAACACCATATATTTT	CASTFGGSSGNTIYF
TRBV5-1	TRBD1	TRBJ2-5	few	17	TGCGCCAGCAGCCCCATTACCGGGACAGGGGGAGGGAAGACCCAGTACTTC	CASSPITGTGGGKTQYF
TRBV6-5	TRBD1	TRBJ2-7	NA	14	TGTGCCAGCAGTGCCGACAGGGGCGCCTACGAGCAGTACTTC	CASSADRGAYEQYF
TRBV29-1	NA	TRBJ1-4	NA	13	TGCAGCGTTGCCAGGGGTCTTAATGAAAAACTGTTTTTT	CSVARGLNEKLFF
TRBV5-1	NA	TRBJ2-1	NA	15	TGCGCCAGCAGCTTGGTGGCAGGGGAGTACAATGAGCAGTTCTTC	CASSLVAGEYNEQFF